This TCR beta chain came from a study of blood T cell repertoires in COVID-19. Study-wide background: From the United States, Italy and Spain came samples of acute and convalescent COVID-19. T cells, B-cell-depleted T cells, or PBMCs provided the cDNA or gDNA that served as material.

The V end lost 6 bases, the J end lost 2 bases, and 11 bases lay between the germline ends. CDR3 length: 13 residues. Per the authors' pipeline: By means of reference gene primer amplification, nucleated cell counts were estimated. TCRdb's table, derived via immunoSEQ multiplex PCR, lists solely in-frame clones and lacks some. Clone size and V and J calls were adopted from that table, with D and trimming inferred from the DNA. The data contain roughly 220,000 clones, 80% to 90% of them seen just once; the ten biggest clones take up around 20%. Sequenced input: peripheral blood. This rearrangement joins TRBV12-3 or TRBV12-4 to TRBJ2-7, with a possible D match to TRBD2 (5 bases). The clonotype originates from a man aged 25-45 years with active or convalescent COVID-19. The CDR3 reads CASREDGPYEQYF. The CDR3 DNA is TGTGCCAGCAGGGAGGACGGGCCCTACGAGCAGTACTTC.